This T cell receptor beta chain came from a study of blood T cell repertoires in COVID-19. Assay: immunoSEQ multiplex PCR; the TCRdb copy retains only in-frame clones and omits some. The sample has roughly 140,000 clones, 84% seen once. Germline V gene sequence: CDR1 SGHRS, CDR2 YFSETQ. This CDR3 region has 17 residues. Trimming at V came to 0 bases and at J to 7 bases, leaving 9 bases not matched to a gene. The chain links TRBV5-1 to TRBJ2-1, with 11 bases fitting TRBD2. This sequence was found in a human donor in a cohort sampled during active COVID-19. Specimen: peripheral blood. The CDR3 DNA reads TGCGCCAGCAGCTTGGGAGCTCTAGCGGGGGGAATGAATGAGCAGTTCTTC. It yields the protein CASSLGALAGGMNEQFF.